These 32 T cell receptor beta chains were all obtained from the same sample, sequenced in a study of molecular identifiers for immune sequencing clone quantification. TCRdb re-analysed the PCR reads in MiXCR, keeping a single row per CDR3 protein. The profile shows 490,000 or so distinct CDR3 sequences, 20% to 25% of them singletons. The sample consisted of naive CD8+ T cells from blood, with Jurkat cell RNA spiked in. Subset defined: FACS-sorted CD8+CD4-CCR7+CD45RA+ naive T cells. The receptors come from a human donor in good health. Some libraries in this study had Jurkat cell RNA spiked in.

This clonotype was seen many times. One end of the junction does not line up with germline, which may come from a read error. V gene TRBV7-9 combines with J gene TRBJ2-2; D is unclear. Germline V CDR1 and CDR2: SEHNR, FQNEAQ (reference sequence). CDR3 length: 16 amino acids. The CDR3 coding sequence is TGTGCCAGCAGCCCAGCCTTCGGAGCGAAGACCGGGGAGCTGTTTTTT. This codes for CASSPAFGAKTGELFF.

There are a few counts of this clonotype. The chain joins TRBV27 to TRBJ2-7, with 9 bases matching TRBD1. The CDR3 is 15 amino acids. J lost 5 bases, V lost 5 bases, and 10 bases had no gene match. Germline lookup yields CDR1 MNHEY and CDR2 SMNVEV (reference sequence). The CDR3 nucleotides are TGTGCCAGCAGTGAACCTGGGACAGGGAGAGACGAGCAGTACTTC. This translates into CASSEPGTGRDEQYF.

This clonotype has only a few counts. V usage is TRBV28 and J usage is TRBJ1-5, with D perhaps matching TRBD1 (5 bases). Trimming removed 10 bases from V and 3 bases from J, with 13 bases in between. The germline gives CDR1 MDHEN, CDR2 SYDVKM. The CDR3 contains 13 residues. DNA for the CDR3: TGTGCCACCCAAGACAGCCACAATCAGCCCCAGCATTTT. Residues: CATQDSHNQPQHF.

A remark on this clonotype: This may come from a read error, since a much larger clone is one base off. CDR3 in amino acids: CASSSPDTNELFF. The CDR3 DNA sequence: TGTGCCAGCAGCTCTCCGGACACAAATGAGCTGTTCTTC. The chain couples TRBV12-3 or TRBV12-4 to TRBJ2-1, with D perhaps matching TRBD1 (5 bases). This CDR3 has 13 residues.

This clonotype has ten or more counts. The chain recombines TRBV6-6 with TRBJ1-5; D is undetermined. CDR3 length: 15 residues. V gave up 2 bases and J gave up 4 bases, with 12 bases separating them. Germline loops: CDR1 MNHNY, CDR2 SVGAGI (reference sequence). Here the CDR3 DNA reads TGTGCCAGCAGTTACGATTCGGGAGAGAATCAGCCCCAGCATTTT. Its translation is CASSYDSGENQPQHF.

The sample holds many counts of this clonotype. The chain carries TRBV11-2 and TRBJ2-5; D is uncertain. V dropped 2 bases and J dropped 2 bases, with 9 bases sitting between them. CDR3 size: 14 residues. The germline V gene has CDR1 SGHAT and CDR2 FQNNGV. Here the CDR3 DNA reads TGTGCCAGCAGCTTATCTCTTGATCAAGAGACCCAGTACTTC. Translated, it gives CASSLSLDQETQYF.

The gene calls are TRBV4-3 and TRBJ2-5; D is possibly TRBD1 (5 bases). V was pared by 6 bases and J by 1 base, with 9 bases between. There are 13 residues in the CDR3. Germline CDR1 and CDR2: LGHNA and YSLEER. The DNA for the CDR3 is TGCGCCAGCAGTCAGGGTACCCAAGAGACCCAGTACTTC. Translated, it gives CASSQGTQETQYF.

The chain has TRBV19 and TRBJ1-5; unclear D gene. CDR3 size: 16 residues. The germline V gene has CDR1 LNHDA and CDR2 SQIVND (reference sequence). V was cut by 3 bases and J by 1 base, with 13 bases left in between. As DNA, the CDR3 is TGTGCCAGTAGTATTTGGCTAGGGTCGAGCAATCAGCCCCAGCATTTT. Encoded protein: CASSIWLGSSNQPQHF. The variable domain in full, completed from reference TRBV19 and TRBJ1-5, reads DGGITQSPKYLFRKEGQNVTLSCEQNLNHDAMYWYRQDPGQGLRLIYYSQIVNDFQKGDIAEGYSVSREKKESFPLTVTSAQKNPTAFYLCASSIWLGSSNQPQHFGDGTRLSIL.

The chain has TRBV12-3 or TRBV12-4 and TRBJ1-3; D is unresolved. The CDR3 length is 16 residues. Trimming took 4 bases from V and 4 from J, leaving 17 bases between them. The chain's CDR3 is CASSSTVPLTGNTIYF. The CDR3 DNA reads TGTGCCAGCAGTTCGACGGTCCCGCTGACGGGAAACACCATATATTTT.

The chain uses TRBV5-4 and TRBJ2-1; maybe TRBD2 (5 bases). CDR1 SGHNT and CDR2 YYREEE come from the germline V gene (reference sequence). V was cut by 4 bases and J by 4 bases, with 15 bases left in between. CDR3 length: 15 amino acids. CDR3 DNA sequence: TGTGCCAGCAGCCGAGCCCAGCGGATTTACAATGAGCAGTTCTTC. Its translation: CASSRAQRIYNEQFF.

This clonotype appeared many times. The rearrangement joins TRBV3-1 to TRBJ2-6; weak D call: TRBD1 (6 bases). Trimming left V 4 bases short and J 2 bases short, with 12 bases between. The CDR3 spans 16 residues. The germline V gene encodes CDR1 LGHDT and CDR2 YNNKEL (reference sequence). The CDR3 is CASSPRQVAGANVLTF. CDR3 bases: TGTGCCAGCAGCCCGAGACAGGTAGCTGGGGCCAACGTCCTGACTTTC.

V and J are TRBV5-1 and TRBJ2-3; the D gene is possibly TRBD2 (6 bases). V lost 2 bases, J lost 3 bases, and 16 bases lay in between. CDR3 size: 16 residues. CDR1 and CDR2 (germline): SGHRS, YFSETQ. The CDR3 DNA sequence: TGCGCCAGCAGCTTCCGGAGGGACTTGGGGACAGATACGCAGTATTTT. Protein: CASSFRRDLGTDTQYF.

This clonotype was picked up many times. This chain connects TRBV7-2 to TRBJ2-1; D possibly matches TRBD1 or TRBD2 (5 bases each). The V end was cut by 1 base, the J end by 1 base, with 8 bases between. Per the germline V gene, CDR1 is SGHTA and CDR2 is FQGNSA. This CDR3 has 15 residues. DNA of the CDR3: TGTGCCAGCAGCTTAGGGGGGATTTCCTACAATGAGCAGTTCTTC. This translates into CASSLGGISYNEQFF.

The chain employs TRBV19 and TRBJ1-1; TRBD1 is a possible D gene (5 bases). The V end was cut by 5 bases, the J end by 7 bases, with 14 bases between. The CDR3 runs 13 residues. In germline, CDR1 is LNHDA, CDR2 SQIVND (reference sequence). The CDR3, as DNA: TGTGCCAGTAGTTCGACAGTCTCTCTTGAAGCTTTCTTT. Its translation: CASSSTVSLEAFF.

This clonotype was recorded many times. This chain joins TRBV11-2 and TRBJ2-7; D is uncertain. The ends were cut back, 3 bases at V and 7 bases at J, with 10 bases in the middle. From germline, CDR1 is SGHAT and CDR2 FQNNGV. This CDR3 is 12 amino acids long. For the CDR3, the DNA is TGTGCCAGCAGCTTCGCCCTGCGGGAGCAGTACTTC. Encoded protein: CASSFALREQYF.

This clonotype was detected ten times or more. The rearrangement uses TRBV12-5 and TRBJ1-4; D ambiguous. Per the germline V gene, CDR1 is LGHNT and CDR2 is FRNRAP. This CDR3 spans 15 amino acids. The germline V and J ends were trimmed by 6 bases and 3 bases, with 14 bases remaining between them. The CDR3 DNA is TGTGCTAGTGGCGGGGATTTCGCAGCTAATGAAAAACTGTTTTTT. It specifies CASGGDFAANEKLFF.

This clonotype was counted between two and nine times. The chain has TRBV4-1 and TRBJ2-1; TRBD2 agrees at 14 bases. The CDR3 loop spans 15 amino acids. Looked up from germline, CDR1 is MGHRA and CDR2 is YSYEKL. The J segment lost 7 bases and the V segment lost 3 bases, leaving 2 bases of the junction unmatched. In DNA, the CDR3 is TGCGCCAGCAGCCAGACTAGCGGGGGGGGAAATGAGCAGTTCTTC. It encodes CASSQTSGGGNEQFF.

The rearrangement uses TRBV27 and TRBJ2-7; 7 bases map to TRBD2. Trimming at V came to 0 bases and at J to 0 bases, leaving 11 bases not matched to a gene. CDR3 size: 18 residues. Germline lookup yields CDR1 MNHEY and CDR2 SMNVEV (reference sequence). In DNA form, the CDR3 reads TGTGCCAGCAGTTTATCAGGCCCGGCTGGCGGGAGCTCCTACGAGCAGTACTTC. Its protein is CASSLSGPAGGSSYEQYF.

This clonotype was seen many times. The chain carries TRBV5-4 and TRBJ1-4, with 9 bases that match TRBD1. V trimming: 4 bases; J trimming: 11 bases; junction bases outside the gene matches: 18. This CDR3 comprises 17 residues. Germline CDR1 SGHNT, CDR2 YYREEE (reference sequence). The CDR3, as DNA: TGTGCCAGCAGCCCCGAGGGGACAGGGCTTGACGTAGGGAAACTGTTTTTT. Its translation: CASSPEGTGLDVGKLFF. The entire variable domain, with the rest obtained from reference TRBV5-4 and TRBJ1-4, is as follows: ETGVTQSPTHLIKTRGQQVTLRCSSQSGHNTVSWYQQALGQGPQFIFQYYREEENGRGNFPPRFSGLQFPNYSSELNVNALELDDSALYLCASSPEGTGLDVGKLFFGSGTQLSVL.

This clonotype has only a few counts. The CDR3 region has the DNA TGTGCCAGCAGCCACGGGCGGGGGTACCAAGAGACCCAGTACTTC. It codes for CASSHGRGYQETQYF. The V gene is TRBV6-2 or TRBV6-3, the J gene TRBJ2-5; TRBD2 aligns across 7 bases. There are 15 residues in the CDR3. V shed 6 bases, J shed 0 bases, and the junction held 7 bases outside the gene matches. Germline-derived CDR1 and CDR2 are MNHEY and SVGEGT.

This clonotype has a handful of counts. The gene calls are TRBV19 and TRBJ1-2; no clear D gene. V was trimmed by 0 bases and J by 4 bases, leaving 18 bases between them. Germline V gene lookup returns CDR1 LNHDA and CDR2 SQIVND (reference sequence). This CDR3 spans 17 amino acids. CDR3 DNA sequence: TGTGCCAGTAGTATAGATCAGTTTTCAACAGATTTCTATGGCTACACCTTC. As protein: CASSIDQFSTDFYGYTF.

This clonotype has more than one count but fewer than ten. This rearrangement joins TRBV12-3 or TRBV12-4 to TRBJ1-5, with D maybe TRBD1 (5 bases). The length of the CDR3 is 14 residues. V lost 4 bases and J lost 1, with 8 bases in between. This chain's CDR3 is CASSWAGSNQPQHF. The CDR3 DNA sequence: TGTGCCAGCAGTTGGGCAGGGAGCAATCAGCCCCAGCATTTT.

This clonotype appeared many times. J is TRBJ2-2 and V is TRBV7-6; 9 bases align to TRBD1. CDR1 and CDR2 from the germline V gene are SGHVS and FNYEAQ. V lost 8 bases to trimming and J lost 3 bases; unmatched junction nucleotides: 4. The CDR3 length is 14 residues. The CDR3 coding sequence is TGTGCCAGCGGGACAGGGCTTGACACCGGGGAGCTGTTTTTT. It yields the protein CASGTGLDTGELFF.

About this clonotype itself: This may be a read error, as it is one base from a much larger clone. The chain couples TRBV29-1 to TRBJ2-7, with D possibly TRBD1 on 5 matching bases. This CDR3 has 16 residues. Germline V lookup: CDR1 SQVTM, CDR2 ANQGSEA. The CDR3 nucleotides are TGCGGCGTTCAACCCGATGACAGTTTATTCACCTACGAGCAGTACTTC. Protein: CGVQPDDSLFTYEQYF.

The gene calls are TRBV5-1 and TRBJ2-3; a possible D gene is TRBD2 (7 bases). There are 16 residues in the CDR3. Trimming shortened V by 0 bases and J by 3 bases, and 14 bases separated the two germline ends. Germline CDR1 is SGHRS and CDR2 is YFSETQ. The CDR3 DNA sequence: TGCGCCAGCAGCTTGGTTGGGGGGCGGGAGACAGATACGCAGTATTTT. Translating gives CASSLVGGRETDTQYF.

The chain links TRBV11-2 to TRBJ2-3, with D perhaps TRBD1 (5 bases). V was cut by 2 bases and J by 4 bases, with 13 bases left in between. The CDR3 runs 15 residues. Germline loops: CDR1 SGHAT, CDR2 FQNNGV. The CDR3 loop is CASSLTSGNPDTQYF. The CDR3 bases are TGTGCCAGCAGCTTAACGTCAGGGAACCCAGATACGCAGTATTTT.

The table lists this clonotype with many counts. The genes are TRBV4-1 and TRBJ2-7; maybe TRBD1 (6 bases). Germline CDR1 and CDR2: MGHRA and YSYEKL. This CDR3 comprises 14 residues. V lost 4 bases and J lost 0, with 10 bases in between. CDR3: CASSPGQNSYEQYF. DNA of the CDR3: TGCGCCAGCAGCCCAGGACAGAACTCCTACGAGCAGTACTTC.

This clonotype has a single count. It may be a read error: a sequence one base away is much more abundant. The chain joins TRBV11-2 to TRBJ2-7; 7 nucleotides agree with TRBD2. Germline V CDR1 and CDR2: SGHAT, FQNNGV. The CDR3 length is 12 residues. The CDR3 protein is CACSQIAGEQYF. CDR3 DNA sequence: TGTGCCTGCAGCCAGATAGCGGGTGAGCAGTACTTC.

Comments on this clonotype: The junction departs from germline at one end; a sequencing error may be responsible. This chain connects TRBV24-1 to TRBJ2-2; perhaps TRBD2 as D (5 bases). The CDR3 consists of 16 residues. From germline, CDR1 is KGHDR and CDR2 SFDVKD. The CDR3 DNA reads as TGTGCCACCAGTGATTTAGGCCCAGAGAACACCGGGGAGCTGCTTTTT. This encodes CATSDLGPENTGELLF.

This clonotype was found a few times. The chain is built from TRBV4-3 and TRBJ2-3; TRBD1 aligns across 7 bases. V was pared by 0 bases and J by 4 bases, with 4 bases of the junction left unmatched. Germline CDR1 reads LGHNA; CDR2 reads YSLEER. This CDR3 is 15 amino acids long. The CDR3 DNA sequence: TGCGCCAGCAGCCAAGACCGACAGGGTGCAGATACGCAGTATTTT. As protein: CASSQDRQGADTQYF.

The chain uses TRBV7-3 and TRBJ2-5, with a weak D call TRBD1 (5 bases). The CDR3 is 14 residues long. Germline V CDR1 and CDR2: SGHTA, FQGTGA. The germline V and J ends were trimmed by 5 bases and 2 bases, with 12 bases remaining between them. CDR3 coding DNA: TGTGCCAGCAGCACCCGACAGAAACAAGAGACCCAGTACTTC. Protein product: CASSTRQKQETQYF. Based on the CDR3 plus reference TRBV7-3 and TRBJ2-5, the full variable domain is GAGVSQTPSNKVTEKGKYVELRCDPISGHTALYWYRQSLGQGPEFLIYFQGTGAADDSGLPNDRFFAVRPEGSVSTLKIQRTERGDSAVYLCASSTRQKQETQYFGPGTRLLVL.

Note on this clonotype: Given a much more abundant clone one base away, this may be a read error. The chain employs TRBV7-2 and TRBJ1-1, with a possible D match to TRBD1 (6 bases). The CDR3 is made up of 15 amino acids. Germline CDR1 SGHTA, CDR2 FQGNSA. CDR3 sequence: CASSLAYGQGTGAFF. In nucleotides, the CDR3 is TGTGCCAGCAGCTTAGCGTATGGGCAGGGGACTGGAGCTTTCTTT.